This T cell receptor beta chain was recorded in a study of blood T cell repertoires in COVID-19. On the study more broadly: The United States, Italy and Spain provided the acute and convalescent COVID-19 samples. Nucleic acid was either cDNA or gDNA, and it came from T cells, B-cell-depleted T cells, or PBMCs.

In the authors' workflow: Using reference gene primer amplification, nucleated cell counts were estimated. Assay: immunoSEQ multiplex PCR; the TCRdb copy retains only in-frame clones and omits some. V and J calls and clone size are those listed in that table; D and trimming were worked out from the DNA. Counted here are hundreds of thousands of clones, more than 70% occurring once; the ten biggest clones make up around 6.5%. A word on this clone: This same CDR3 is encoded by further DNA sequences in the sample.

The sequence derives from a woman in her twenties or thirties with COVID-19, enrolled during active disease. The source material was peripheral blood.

The CDR3 spells CASSLQETQYF. CDR3 nucleotides: TGTGCCAGCTCCCTACAAGAGACCCAGTACTTC. The chain carries TRBV7-2 and TRBJ2-5; D is uncertain. The V and J ends lost 8 bases and 2 bases respectively, with 6 bases between them. The CDR3 loop spans 11 amino acids. CDR1 SGHTA and CDR2 FQGNSA come from the germline V gene. Using reference TRBV7-2 and TRBJ2-5 for the parts outside the CDR3, the full variable domain is GAGVSQSPSNKVTEKGKDVELRCDPISGHTALYWYRQSLGQGLEFLIYFQGNSAPDKSGLPSDRFSAERTGGSVSTLTIQRTQQEDSAVYLCASSLQETQYFGPGTRLLVL.